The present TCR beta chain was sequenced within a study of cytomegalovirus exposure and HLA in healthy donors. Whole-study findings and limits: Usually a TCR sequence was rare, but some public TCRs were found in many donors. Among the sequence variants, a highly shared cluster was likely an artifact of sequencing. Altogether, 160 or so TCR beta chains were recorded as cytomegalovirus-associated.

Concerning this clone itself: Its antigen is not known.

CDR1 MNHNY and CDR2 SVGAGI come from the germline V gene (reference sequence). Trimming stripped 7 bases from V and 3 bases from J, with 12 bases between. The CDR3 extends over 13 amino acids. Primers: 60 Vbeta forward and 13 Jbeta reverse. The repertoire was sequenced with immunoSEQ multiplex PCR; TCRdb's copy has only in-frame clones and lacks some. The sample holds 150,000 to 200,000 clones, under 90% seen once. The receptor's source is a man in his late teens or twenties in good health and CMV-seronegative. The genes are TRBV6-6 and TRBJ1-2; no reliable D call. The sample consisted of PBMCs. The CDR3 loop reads CASTQDIYYGYTF. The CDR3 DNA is TGTGCCAGCACCCAAGACATTTACTATGGCTACACCTTC.